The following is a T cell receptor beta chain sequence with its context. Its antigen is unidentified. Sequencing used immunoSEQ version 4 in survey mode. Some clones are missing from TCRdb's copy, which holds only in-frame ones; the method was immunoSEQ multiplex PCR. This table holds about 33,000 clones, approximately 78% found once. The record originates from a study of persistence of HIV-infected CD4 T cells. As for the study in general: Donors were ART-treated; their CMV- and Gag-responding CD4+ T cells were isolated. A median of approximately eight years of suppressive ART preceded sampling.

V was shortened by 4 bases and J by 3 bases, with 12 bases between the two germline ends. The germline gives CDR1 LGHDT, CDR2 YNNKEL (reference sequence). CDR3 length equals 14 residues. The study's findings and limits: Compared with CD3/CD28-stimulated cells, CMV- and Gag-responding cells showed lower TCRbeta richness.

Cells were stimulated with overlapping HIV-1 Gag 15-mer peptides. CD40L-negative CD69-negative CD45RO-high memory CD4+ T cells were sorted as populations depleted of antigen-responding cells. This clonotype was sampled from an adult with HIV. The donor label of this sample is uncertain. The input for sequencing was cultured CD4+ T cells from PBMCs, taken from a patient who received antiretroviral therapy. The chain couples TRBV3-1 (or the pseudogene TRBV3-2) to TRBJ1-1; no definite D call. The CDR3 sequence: CASSPSRQDTEAFF. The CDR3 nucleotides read TGTGCCAGCAGCCCAAGTAGACAAGACACTGAAGCTTTCTTT.